These 19 T cell receptor beta chains share one sample of origin, sequenced in a study of cytomegalovirus exposure and HLA in healthy donors. A multiplex PCR was run with 60 Vbeta primers and 13 Jbeta primers. Produced via immunoSEQ multiplex PCR; TCRdb's table is partial and in-frame only. The sample yields under 120,000 clones, roughly 70% seen once. Sequenced sample: PBMCs. The receptors derive from a man between 40 and 49 years old in good health and CMV-seropositive.

V usage is TRBV15 and J usage is TRBJ2-6; D gene uncertain. This CDR3 has 17 residues. Trimming stripped 0 bases from V and 0 bases from J, with 9 bases between. Germline lookup yields CDR1 LNHNV and CDR2 YYDKDF (reference sequence). The CDR3 loop is CATSRDGLRSGANVLTF. CDR3 DNA: TGTGCCACCAGCAGAGATGGTTTGCGCTCTGGGGCCAACGTCCTGACTTTC.

J is TRBJ1-2 and V is TRBV27, with D hard to call. The germline CDR1 and CDR2 sequences are MNHEY and SMNVEV (reference sequence). Trimming pared 2 bases from V and 3 bases from J, leaving 13 bases between. The CDR3 has 15 amino acids. The CDR3 DNA reads as TGTGCCAGCAGTTTAACCGGCGGGGTCTACTATGGCTACACCTTC. It encodes CASSLTGGVYYGYTF.

The rearrangement joins TRBV5-6 to TRBJ1-6; 7 bases align to TRBD1. Germline V gene data show CDR1 as SGHDT and CDR2 as YYEEEE. CDR3 size: 14 residues. V gave up 0 bases and J gave up 8 bases; unmatched junction bases: 2. CDR3 coding DNA: TGTGCCAGCAGCTTGGGACAGGGTGATTCACCCCTCCACTTT. This encodes CASSLGQGDSPLHF.

The chain employs TRBV7-3 and TRBJ2-2; TRBD2 agrees at 8 bases. The CDR3 is 13 amino acids. The ends lost 6 bases at V and 7 bases at J; junction bases unmatched: 4. Per the germline V gene, CDR1 is SGHTA and CDR2 is FQGTGA. The CDR3 loop reads CASSISGSGELFF. The DNA of the CDR3 is TGTGCCAGCAGTATAAGCGGGAGCGGGGAGCTGTTTTTT. The variable domain in full, completed from reference TRBV7-3 and TRBJ2-2, reads GAGVSQTPSNKVTEKGKYVELRCDPISGHTALYWYRQSLGQGPEFLIYFQGTGAADDSGLPNDRFFAVRPEGSVSTLKIQRTERGDSAVYLCASSISGSGELFFGEGSRLTVL.

This chain uses TRBV5-4 with TRBJ1-2, with 8 bases fitting TRBD1. Germline V gene lookup returns CDR1 SGHNT and CDR2 YYREEE (reference sequence). The CDR3 runs 15 residues. With 4 bases clipped from V and 4 bases from J, the junction kept 9 bases outside the gene matches. In DNA form, the CDR3 reads TGTGCCAGCAGCGCAACAGGGGGAAAGGTCTATGGCTACACCTTC. This translates into CASSATGGKVYGYTF.

V gene TRBV5-6 combines with J gene TRBJ1-1, with TRBD1 as a possible D gene (6 bases). The CDR3 extends over 17 amino acids. V was trimmed by 1 base and J by 0 bases, leaving 16 bases between them. Germline V gene lookup returns CDR1 SGHDT and CDR2 YYEEEE. CDR3 protein: CASSLYGARGMNTEAFF. DNA for the CDR3: TGTGCCAGCAGCTTGTATGGGGCAAGGGGGATGAACACTGAAGCTTTCTTT.

The chain recombines TRBV27 with TRBJ1-2; 8 bases align to TRBD1. The CDR3 consists of 14 residues. Germline V gene sequence: CDR1 MNHEY, CDR2 SMNVEV (reference sequence). The V gene end was trimmed by 5 bases and the J gene end by 6 bases; junction bases not matched to a gene: 8. CDR3 residues: CASSTLTGGDGYTF. The CDR3 DNA sequence: TGTGCCAGCAGTACCCTAACAGGGGGTGATGGCTACACCTTC.

This sequence joins TRBV28 and TRBJ1-3; TRBD1 is a possible D gene (6 bases). V dropped 3 bases and J dropped 0 bases, with 15 bases sitting between them. Germline V gene lookup returns CDR1 MDHEN and CDR2 SYDVKM. The CDR3 runs to 17 residues. This CDR3 is CASSFRDRRPSGNTIYF. The CDR3 DNA is TGTGCCAGCAGTTTCCGCGACAGGCGCCCCTCTGGAAACACCATATATTTT.

The CDR3 is CASSPQGPGNTEAFF. As DNA, the CDR3 is TGTGCCAGCAGTCCCCAGGGGCCGGGAAATACTGAAGCTTTCTTT. The chain recombines TRBV6-1 with TRBJ1-1, with TRBD1 as a possible D gene (6 bases). The CDR3 totals 15 residues. The germline V gene encodes CDR1 MNHNS and CDR2 SASEGT. Trimming left V 5 bases short and J 5 bases short, with 18 bases between.

The chain employs TRBV4-2 and TRBJ2-7; 9 nucleotides align to TRBD2. V was pared by 0 bases and J by 3 bases, with 6 bases of the junction left unmatched. The CDR3 sequence is 16 residues long. Germline CDR1 is LGHNA and CDR2 is YNFKEQ. In DNA form, the CDR3 reads TGTGCCAGCAGCCAAGATTTGACTAGCGGCAACTACGAGCAGTACTTC. Protein product: CASSQDLTSGNYEQYF.

The V call is TRBV7-9, the J call TRBJ2-7; 8 nucleotides match TRBD1. After removal of 6 bases from V and 3 bases from J, the junction contained 7 bases not matched to a gene. Germline lookup yields CDR1 SEHNR and CDR2 FQNEAQ (reference sequence). CDR3 length: 14 amino acids. The CDR3 region is CASSPGTGIYEQYF. CDR3 DNA sequence: TGTGCCAGCAGTCCCGGGACAGGAATCTACGAGCAGTACTTC.

This clone was seen just once. This chain uses TRBV28 with TRBJ1-4; unclear D gene. Germline values: CDR1 MDHEN, CDR2 SYDVKM. V was pared by 3 bases and J by 6 bases, with 5 bases between. The length of the CDR3 is 12 residues. As DNA, the CDR3 is TGTGCCAGCAGTTTCTTAGATGAAAAACTGTTTTTT. Protein sequence: CASSFLDEKLFF.

V is TRBV29-1 and J is TRBJ2-2; D unresolved. Germline CDR1 is SQVTM and CDR2 is ANQGSEA. Trimming stripped 0 bases from V and 6 bases from J, with 8 bases between. This CDR3 spans 13 amino acids. The CDR3 DNA reads as TGCAGCGTTGAAGATCGGAGCGCCGGGGAGCTGTTTTTT. This codes for CSVEDRSAGELFF.

The V gene is TRBV10-1, the J gene TRBJ2-7; TRBD2 is a possible D gene (5 bases). The ends were cut back, 2 bases at V and 4 bases at J, with 9 bases in the middle. The CDR3 covers 13 residues. Germline CDR1 reads WNHNN; CDR2 reads SYGVQD (reference sequence). CDR3 coding DNA: TGCGCCAGCAGTGAGGGACTTTCTTACGAGCAGTACTTC. Translation gives CASSEGLSYEQYF.

This clone was picked up one time. The chain recombines TRBV28 with TRBJ2-3; D gene uncertain. The CDR3 contains 11 residues. Trimming took off 4 bases at V and 3 bases at J, with 2 bases between the two ends. Germline-derived CDR1 and CDR2 are MDHEN and SYDVKM. The CDR3 loop reads CASSSTDTQYF. The CDR3 bases are TGTGCCAGCAGTTCTACAGATACGCAGTATTTT.

This clone was seen a few times. This sequence joins TRBV5-1 and TRBJ1-1; TRBD1 matches 8 bases. The CDR3 covers 16 residues. The J segment lost 8 bases and the V segment lost 2 bases, leaving 14 bases of the junction unmatched. Germline V CDR1 and CDR2: SGHRS, YFSETQ. CDR3 in amino acids: CASSFYGQGIMSEAFF. In DNA form, the CDR3 reads TGCGCCAGCAGCTTTTACGGACAGGGAATAATGTCAGAAGCTTTCTTT.

This clone came up once. The chain carries TRBV7-8 and TRBJ1-4, with 9 bases fitting TRBD1. V gave up 5 bases and J gave up 4 bases; unmatched junction bases: 2. Per germline, CDR1 SGHVS and CDR2 FQNEAQ. This CDR3 has 14 amino acids. As DNA, the CDR3 is TGTGCCAGCAGCGTGGGACAGGGTAATGAAAAACTGTTTTTT. Encoded protein: CASSVGQGNEKLFF.

The rearrangement links TRBV21-1 to TRBJ2-7; TRBD2, the table's D call, lacks a check against the DNA. TRBV21-1 is labeled a pseudogene. The CDR3 spans 16 residues. The CDR3 DNA follows: TGTGCCAGCAGCACCCCCATGAGCGGGAGGGCCAACGAGCAGTACGTC. Protein product: CASSTPMSGRANEQYV.

The chain recombines TRBV18 with TRBJ2-5; D remains ambiguous. The CDR3 spans 12 residues. Germline-derived CDR1 and CDR2 are KGHSH and LQKENI. The V end was cut by 3 bases, the J end by 5 bases, with 7 bases between. The CDR3 is CASSPYPETQYF. CDR3 coding DNA: TGTGCCAGCTCACCCTACCCTGAGACCCAGTACTTC.